Included here is one T cell receptor beta chain sequence, with context. These data are taken from a study of blood T cell repertoires in COVID-19. Study summary: Sources were T cells, B-cell-depleted T cells, or PBMCs; the material itself was cDNA or gDNA.

How the authors handled the data: Nucleated cell number was recorded as an estimate derived from reference gene primer amplification. Clones were sequenced by immunoSEQ multiplex PCR, and TCRdb holds only the in-frame ones, with some missing. Clone size and the V and J calls come from that table; the DNA yielded D and trimming. The profile shows 390,000 or so clones, around 89% of them singletons. The sample taken for sequencing was peripheral blood. The TCR comes from a man aged 18 to 35 with active or convalescent COVID-19.

The CDR3 region is CASRHGQGWTEAFF. CDR3 DNA: TGTGCCAGCAGACATGGACAGGGATGGACTGAAGCTTTCTTT. The chain has TRBV27 and TRBJ1-1, with 8 nucleotides matching TRBD1. The CDR3 sequence is 14 residues long. Germline CDR1 and CDR2: MNHEY and SMNVEV (reference sequence). The V segment lost 6 bases and the J segment 5 bases; nucleotides outside the gene matches: 8.